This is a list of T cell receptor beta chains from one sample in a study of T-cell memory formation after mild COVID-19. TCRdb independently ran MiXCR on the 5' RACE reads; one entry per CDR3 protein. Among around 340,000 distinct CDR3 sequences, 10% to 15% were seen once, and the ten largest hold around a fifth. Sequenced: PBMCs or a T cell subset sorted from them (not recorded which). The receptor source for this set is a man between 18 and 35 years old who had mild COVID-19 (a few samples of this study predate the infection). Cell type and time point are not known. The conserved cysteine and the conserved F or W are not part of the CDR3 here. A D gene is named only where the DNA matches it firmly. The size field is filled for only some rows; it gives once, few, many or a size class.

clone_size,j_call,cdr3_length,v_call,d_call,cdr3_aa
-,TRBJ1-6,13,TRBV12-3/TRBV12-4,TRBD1,ASKTSGQTYSPLH
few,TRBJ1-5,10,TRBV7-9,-,ASGSENQPQH
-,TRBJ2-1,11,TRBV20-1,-,SARSPNSNEQF
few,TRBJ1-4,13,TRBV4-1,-,ASSQDRGIGEKLF
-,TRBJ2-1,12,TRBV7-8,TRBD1,ASSLDRGYNEQF
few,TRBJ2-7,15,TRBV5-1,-,ASSLRQKVVFFGEQY
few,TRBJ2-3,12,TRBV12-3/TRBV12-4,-,ASSSTSTTPTQY
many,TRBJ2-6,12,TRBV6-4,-,ASSDRVGANVLT
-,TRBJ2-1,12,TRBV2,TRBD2,ASSDRAGVEEQF
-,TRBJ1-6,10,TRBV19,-,ASVEGNSPLH
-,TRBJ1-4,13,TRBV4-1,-,ASSSAGRTNEKLF
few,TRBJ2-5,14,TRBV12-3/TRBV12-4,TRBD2,ASSFWPSGDQETQY
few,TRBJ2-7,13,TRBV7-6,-,ASSLTAASDYEQY
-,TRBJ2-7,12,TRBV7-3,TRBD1,ASSQGQGGHEQY
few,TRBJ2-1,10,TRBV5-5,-,ASSSPDPEQF
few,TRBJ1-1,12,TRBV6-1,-,ASRPTHRNGEAF
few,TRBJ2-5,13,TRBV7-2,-,ASLPDPTRPQTQY
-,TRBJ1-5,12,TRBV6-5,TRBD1,ASGLTGENQPQH
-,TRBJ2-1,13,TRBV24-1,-,ATSDPSGSRNEQF
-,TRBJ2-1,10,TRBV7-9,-,ASSPPGDEQF
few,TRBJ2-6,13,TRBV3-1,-,ASSLHTGGANVLT
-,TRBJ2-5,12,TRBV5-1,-,ASSGSGRQETQY